A single sample is the source of the 2 T cell receptor beta chains below, sequenced in a study of blood T cell repertoires in COVID-19. Generated by immunoSEQ multiplex PCR, the TCRdb table keeps only in-frame clones and is missing some. Of roughly 190,000 clones in the sample, about 86% were seen once. What was sequenced was peripheral blood. The source is a man younger than 45 with active or convalescent COVID-19.

This clone was picked up one time. The CDR3 spells CASSLDRGTGTGELFF. Written as DNA, the CDR3 is TGCGCCAGCAGCTTGGACAGGGGGACCGGCACCGGGGAGCTGTTTTTT. The V gene is TRBV5-1, the J gene TRBJ2-2, with 8 bases that match TRBD1. There are 16 residues in the CDR3. The junction had 5 bases not matched to a gene; V was cut back by 0 bases and J by 4 bases. Germline CDR1 reads SGHRS; CDR2 reads YFSETQ.

This chain uses TRBV4-2 with TRBJ2-1; 9 nucleotides align to TRBD2. V was clipped by 4 bases and J by 3 bases; unmatched bases: 10. Germline lookup yields CDR1 LGHNA and CDR2 YNFKEQ. CDR3 length: 17 amino acids. The DNA of the CDR3 is TGTGCCAGCAGCCCAGCTGCGGCTAGCGGGGTCTACAATGAGCAGTTCTTC. It codes for CASSPAAASGVYNEQFF.